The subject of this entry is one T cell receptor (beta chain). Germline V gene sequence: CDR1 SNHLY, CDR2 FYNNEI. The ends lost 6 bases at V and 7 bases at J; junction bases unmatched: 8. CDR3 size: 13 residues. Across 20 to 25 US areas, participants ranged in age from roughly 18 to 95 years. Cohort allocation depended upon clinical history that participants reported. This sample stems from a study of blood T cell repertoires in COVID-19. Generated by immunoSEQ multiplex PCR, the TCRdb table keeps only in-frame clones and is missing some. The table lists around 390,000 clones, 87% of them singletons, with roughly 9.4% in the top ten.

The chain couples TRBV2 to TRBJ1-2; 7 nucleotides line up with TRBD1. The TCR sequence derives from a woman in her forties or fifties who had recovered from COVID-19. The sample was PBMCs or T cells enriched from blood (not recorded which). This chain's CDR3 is CASRGTGVRGYTF. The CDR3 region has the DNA TGTGCCAGCAGAGGCACAGGGGTCCGTGGCTACACCTTC.